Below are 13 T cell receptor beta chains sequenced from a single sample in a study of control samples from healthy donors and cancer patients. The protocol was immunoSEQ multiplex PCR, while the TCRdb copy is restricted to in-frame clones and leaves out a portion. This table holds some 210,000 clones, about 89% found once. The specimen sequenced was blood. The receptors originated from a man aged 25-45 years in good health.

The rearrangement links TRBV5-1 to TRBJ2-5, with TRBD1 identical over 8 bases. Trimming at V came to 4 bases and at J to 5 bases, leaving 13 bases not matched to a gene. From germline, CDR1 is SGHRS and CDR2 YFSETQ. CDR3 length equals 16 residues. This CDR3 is CASSPQKQGAGETQYF. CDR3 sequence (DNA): TGCGCCAGCAGCCCCCAGAAGCAGGGGGCAGGGGAGACCCAGTACTTC.

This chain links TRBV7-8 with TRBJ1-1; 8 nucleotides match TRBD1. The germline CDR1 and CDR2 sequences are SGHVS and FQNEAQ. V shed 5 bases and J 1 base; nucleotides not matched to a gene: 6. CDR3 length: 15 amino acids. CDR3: CASSPRTGTNTEAFF. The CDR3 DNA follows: TGTGCCAGCAGCCCGAGGACAGGGACGAACACTGAAGCTTTCTTT.

In nucleotides, the CDR3 is TGTGCCATCAGCGGGGACGGACTAATCTCTGGAAACACCATATATTTT. Translated, it gives CAISGDGLISGNTIYF. The genes are TRBV10-3 and TRBJ1-3, with D perhaps matching TRBD1 (5 bases). Germline CDR1 is ENHRY and CDR2 is SYGVKD. V was clipped by 6 bases and J by 0 bases, with 15 bases between them. CDR3 length: 16 amino acids.

The CDR3 sequence is CAWSVGTGGSEQYF. The CDR3 nucleotides read TGTGCCTGGAGTGTAGGGACCGGAGGGTCCGAGCAGTACTTC. The V and J genes are TRBV30 and TRBJ2-7; perhaps TRBD2 as D (6 bases). Trimming removed 0 bases from V and 6 bases from J, with 15 bases in between. Germline-derived CDR1 and CDR2 are GTSNPN and SVGIG (reference sequence). The CDR3 length is 14 residues.

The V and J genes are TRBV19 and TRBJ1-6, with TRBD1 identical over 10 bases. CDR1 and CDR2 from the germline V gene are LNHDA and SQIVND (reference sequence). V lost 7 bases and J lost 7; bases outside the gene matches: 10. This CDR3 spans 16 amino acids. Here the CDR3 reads CASKKGTGEGNSPLHF. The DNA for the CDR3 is TGTGCCAGTAAAAAGGGGACAGGGGAAGGCAATTCACCCCTCCACTTT.

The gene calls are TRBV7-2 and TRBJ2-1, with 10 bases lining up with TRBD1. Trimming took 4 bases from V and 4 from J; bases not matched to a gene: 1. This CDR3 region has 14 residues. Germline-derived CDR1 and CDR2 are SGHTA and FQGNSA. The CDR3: CASSWGQGYNEQFF. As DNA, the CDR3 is TGTGCCAGCAGCTGGGGACAGGGGTACAATGAGCAGTTCTTC.

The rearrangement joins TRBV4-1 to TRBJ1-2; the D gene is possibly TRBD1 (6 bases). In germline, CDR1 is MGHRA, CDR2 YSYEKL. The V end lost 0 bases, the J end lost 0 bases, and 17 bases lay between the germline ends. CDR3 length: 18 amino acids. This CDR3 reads CASSQDSIRQAANYGYTF. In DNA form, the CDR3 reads TGCGCCAGCAGCCAAGATTCCATTCGACAGGCTGCTAACTATGGCTACACCTTC.

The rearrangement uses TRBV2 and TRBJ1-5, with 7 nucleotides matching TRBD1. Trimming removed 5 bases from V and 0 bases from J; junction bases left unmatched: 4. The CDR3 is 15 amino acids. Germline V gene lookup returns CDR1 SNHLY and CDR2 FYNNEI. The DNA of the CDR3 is TGTGCCAGCAGTTCCGGACAGGATAGCAATCAGCCCCAGCATTTT. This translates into CASSSGQDSNQPQHF.

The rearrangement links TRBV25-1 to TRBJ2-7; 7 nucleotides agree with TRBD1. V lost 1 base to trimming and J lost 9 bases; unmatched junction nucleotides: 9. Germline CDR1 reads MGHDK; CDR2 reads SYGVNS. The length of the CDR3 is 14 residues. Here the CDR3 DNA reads TGTGCCAGCAGTGAATGGGACAGTGACGATTGGCAGTACTTC. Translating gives CASSEWDSDDWQYF.

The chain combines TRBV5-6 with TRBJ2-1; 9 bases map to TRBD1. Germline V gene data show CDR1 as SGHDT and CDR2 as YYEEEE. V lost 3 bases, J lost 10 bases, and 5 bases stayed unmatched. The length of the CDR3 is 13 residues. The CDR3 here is CASSWGQGGEQFF. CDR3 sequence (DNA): TGTGCCAGCAGCTGGGGACAGGGAGGCGAGCAGTTCTTC.

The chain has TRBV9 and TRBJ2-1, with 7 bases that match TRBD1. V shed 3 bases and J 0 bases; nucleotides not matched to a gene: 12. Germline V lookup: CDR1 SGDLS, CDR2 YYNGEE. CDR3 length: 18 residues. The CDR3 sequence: CASSADSGTVNSYNEQFF. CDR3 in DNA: TGTGCCAGCAGCGCGGATTCCGGGACAGTTAACTCCTACAATGAGCAGTTCTTC.

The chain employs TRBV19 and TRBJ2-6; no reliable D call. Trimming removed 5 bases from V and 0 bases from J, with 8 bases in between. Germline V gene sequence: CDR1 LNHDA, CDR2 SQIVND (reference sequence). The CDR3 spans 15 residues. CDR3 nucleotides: TGTGCCAGTAGTCCTAGGTTCTCTGGGGCCAACGTCCTGACTTTC. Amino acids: CASSPRFSGANVLTF.

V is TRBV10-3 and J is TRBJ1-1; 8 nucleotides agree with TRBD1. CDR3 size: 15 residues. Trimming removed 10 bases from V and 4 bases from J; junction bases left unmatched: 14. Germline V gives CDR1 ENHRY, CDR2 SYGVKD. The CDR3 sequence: CATVDRVGPSTEAFF. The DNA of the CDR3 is TGTGCCACAGTGGACAGGGTCGGTCCTTCCACTGAAGCTTTCTTT.